Detailed here is one TCR beta chain. Its antigen is unidentified. Time point noted: week 3, after first cycle of checkpoint inhibitor. One draw preceded checkpoint blockade; another followed its first cycle at week 3. Apart from two fast progressors, RECIST 1.1 response was judged 12 weeks post-infusion. The CDR3 is 11 amino acids. Germline values: CDR1 WNHNN, CDR2 SYGVQD (reference sequence). The V and J ends lost 6 bases and 8 bases respectively, with 5 bases between them. Assay used: immunoSEQ multiplex PCR; TCRdb lists only in-frame clones, some missing. The sample contains under 8,500 clones, approximately 85% of which appear only once. These data originate in a study of blood T cell dynamics during melanoma immunotherapy. As for the study in general: Patients with metastatic melanoma got pembrolizumab or nivolumab-ipilimumab as first-line care. Whole-study findings and limits: Whether repertoire-driving clones were melanoma-specific could not be determined.

The chain is built from TRBV10-1 and TRBJ1-6; D is unclear. This clonotype was obtained from a human donor with melanoma. The input for sequencing was blood, taken from a patient treated with checkpoint blockade. CDR3 sequence: CASREHSPLHF. The CDR3 region has the DNA TGCGCCAGCAGGGAACATTCACCCCTCCACTTT.